The source of this T cell receptor beta chain is a study of T cell responses to AZD1222 COVID-19 vaccine. Repertoires were generated with immunoSEQ multiplex PCR, while TCRdb's copy carries only in-frame clones and drops some. The data show approximately 56,000 clones, 80% to 90% seen once. This CDR3 contains 14 residues. Trimming cost V 3 bases and J 2 bases, with 10 bases left between them. CDR1 and CDR2 from the germline V gene are MGHDK and SYGVNS. The clonotype originates from an adult in good health. The sequencing used peripheral blood, collected on day 0 of AZD1222 vaccination. V is TRBV25-1 and J is TRBJ2-5, with D possibly called TRBD1 or TRBD2 (6 bases each). This chain's CDR3 is CASSDQGRQETQYF. CDR3 nucleotide sequence: TGTGCCAGCAGTGACCAGGGGAGGCAAGAGACCCAGTACTTC.